One sample yielded the 3 T cell receptor beta chains listed below, sequenced in a study of cytomegalovirus exposure and HLA in healthy donors. It was with 60 Vbeta and 13 Jbeta primers that the PCR ran. Measured with immunoSEQ multiplex PCR; TCRdb has only the in-frame clones, and not every one. The table lists over 40,000 clones, 72% of them singletons. Sequences were obtained from PBMCs. The receptors were sampled from a young man in good health and CMV-seronegative.

V is TRBV10-3 and J is TRBJ1-5; unclear D gene. CDR1 is ENHRY, CDR2 SYGVKD, per germline. The CDR3 is made up of 14 amino acids. Deletions cut 4 bases from V and 7 bases from J, with 14 bases between. The CDR3 reads CAISGGTLSQPQHF. The DNA for the CDR3 is TGTGCCATCAGTGGCGGCACCCTGTCCCAGCCCCAGCATTTT.

The chain is built from TRBV18 and TRBJ2-7, with 9 bases identical to TRBD1. J was trimmed by 3 bases and V by 4 bases; bases with no gene match: 7. Germline-derived CDR1 and CDR2 are KGHSH and LQKENI. The CDR3 has 15 amino acids. The CDR3: CASSLRTGVDYEQYF. CDR3 DNA: TGTGCCAGCTCACTGAGGACAGGGGTGGACTACGAGCAGTACTTC. Combining the CDR3 with reference TRBV18 and TRBJ2-7 gives the whole variable domain NAGVMQNPRHLVRRRGQEARLRCSPMKGHSHVYWYRQLPEEGLKFMVYLQKENIIDESGMPKERFSAEFPKEGPSILRIQQVVRGDSAAYFCASSLRTGVDYEQYFGPGTRLTVT.

This clone was observed a few times. The CDR3: CASSLRLAGESGHNEQFF. The CDR3 DNA sequence: TGTGCCAGCAGCTTAAGACTAGCGGGAGAGTCGGGACACAATGAGCAGTTCTTC. V gene TRBV11-1 combines with J gene TRBJ2-1; TRBD2 matches 12 bases. Trimming cost V 2 bases and J 5 bases; bases outside gene matches: 10. CDR3 length: 18 residues. Germline CDR1 is SGHAT and CDR2 is FQDESV (reference sequence).